A selection of T cell receptor beta chains follows, all from one sample in a study of identical twins. TCRdb reprocessed the 5' RACE reads with MiXCR, giving one entry per CDR3 protein. The sample holds 250,000 or so distinct CDR3 sequences, 7.5% seen once. This sample also appeared in a second study, on yellow fever vaccine responses in identical twins.

The material sequenced was CD8+ T cells sorted from blood. Source of these receptors: a woman between 18 and 30 years old in good health. CDR3s leave out the opening cysteine and the closing phenylalanine or tryptophan. Clone size is shown for a subset of rows, as once, few, many or a class of expanded clone.

>TRBV27|12|many
ASSGASSYNEQF
>TRBV2|14|many
ASSEGLGIGTWELF
>TRBV12-3/TRBV12-4|14|many
ASSSLSGRETGELF
>TRBV29-1|12|few
SVERAPSGNTIY
>TRBV10-1|11|many
ASSAGQNTEAF
>TRBV6-2/TRBV6-3|14|NA
ASSPPSRVSYNEQF
>TRBV20-1|13|NA
SAIRDRTTNEKLF
>TRBV4-1|12|few
ASSPASGSYEQY
>TRBV7-6|17|NA
ASSLYSRDRAAGANVLT
>TRBV28|14|few
ASNRRQVARTDTQY
>TRBV4-1|10|few
ASSYKDTEAF
>TRBV7-6|13|NA
ASSLASSWAGELF
>TRBV6-5|9|many
ASSYVGEQF
>TRBV12-3/TRBV12-4|14|NA
ASSLGDRVFMNEQF
>TRBV7-8|12|many
ASSFTGRSYEQY
>TRBV6-5|13|many
ASSYPTGGGETQY
>TRBV29-1|11|many
SVEGRSNYGYT
>TRBV5-1|14|NA
ASSPRGREHVDTQY
>TRBV4-1|9|many
ASSQEWGYT
>TRBV2|14|NA
ASRDIAGGTYNEQF
>TRBV5-1|11|many
ASSLDRNYEQF
>TRBV10-3|14|many
AISEGYGTGYNEQF
>TRBV20-1|14|few
SARFPVAVGDYGYT
>TRBV11-1|9|NA
GVLGGTEAF